The 32 T cell receptor beta chains listed next were all sequenced from one sample in a study of CD8+ T cells in alopecia areata. Described treatment: oral pan-JAK inhibitor, 5-10 mg twice daily. Once RNA had been extracted, it was reverse transcribed into cDNA to act as the sequencing template. The method was immunoSEQ multiplex PCR; TCRdb's version includes in-frame clones alone and lacks a portion of them. The data contain around 270,000 clones, roughly 64% of them singletons. This specimen was CD4+ T cells sorted from blood, taken at week 24, from a patient treated with tofacitinib. These receptors were taken from a human donor with alopecia areata.

The CDR3 region is CAWSAGGYEQFF. The DNA for the CDR3 is TGTGCCTGGAGTGCGGGGGGCTATGAGCAGTTCTTC. The gene calls are TRBV30 and TRBJ2-1, with a weak D call TRBD2 (7 bases). CDR1 and CDR2 (germline): GTSNPN, SVGIG (reference sequence). Trimming left V 1 base short and J 8 bases short, with 9 bases between. CDR3 length: 12 amino acids.

The chain links TRBV4-3 to TRBJ2-3; 10 bases are a match to TRBD2. Germline CDR1 is LGHNA and CDR2 is YSLEER. J lost 7 bases, V lost 1 base, and 8 bases had no gene match. The CDR3 is made up of 16 amino acids. The CDR3 coding sequence is TGCGCCAGCAGCCAAGGGGCTAGCGGGGGCTCGAATACGCAGTATTTT. Protein: CASSQGASGGSNTQYF.

The chain recombines TRBV4-1 with TRBJ2-1; 7 bases are a match to TRBD2. The CDR3 runs to 16 residues. J was trimmed by 0 bases and V by 4 bases; bases with no gene match: 6. Germline values: CDR1 MGHRA, CDR2 YSYEKL. CDR3 residues: CASSRSGVSSYNEQFF. The CDR3 DNA follows: TGCGCCAGCAGCCGAAGCGGGGTTAGCTCCTACAATGAGCAGTTCTTC.

In its sample, this clone was seen a few times. The chain recombines TRBV10-3 with TRBJ2-3; TRBD1 matches 8 bases. V lost 6 bases to trimming and J lost 2 bases; unmatched junction nucleotides: 7. CDR1 ENHRY and CDR2 SYGVKD come from the germline V gene. CDR3 length equals 15 residues. CDR3 coding DNA: TGTGCCATCAGGACATCGGACAGGGCCACAGATACGCAGTATTTT. The encoded protein is CAIRTSDRATDTQYF.

CDR3 sequence (DNA): TGTGCCTGGAGTGACTCGGGGGGGACTAATCAGCCCCAGCATTTT. It is translated as CAWSDSGGTNQPQHF. The rearrangement links TRBV30 to TRBJ1-5, with D perhaps matching TRBD1 (5 bases). This CDR3 has 15 residues. Trimming cost V 1 base and J 4 bases, with 14 bases left between them. Germline loops: CDR1 GTSNPN, CDR2 SVGIG (reference sequence).

This chain links TRBV6-1 with TRBJ2-7, with no clear D. Germline V gene sequence: CDR1 MNHNS, CDR2 SASEGT. Trimming stripped 5 bases from V and 4 bases from J, with 9 bases between. The CDR3 runs 12 residues. CDR3: CASSPTSYEQYF. The CDR3, as DNA: TGTGCCAGCAGTCCGACGAGTTACGAGCAGTACTTC.

The chain has TRBV4-1 and TRBJ2-7; 7 nucleotides line up with TRBD1. CDR1 is MGHRA, CDR2 YSYEKL, per germline. The CDR3 covers 14 residues. The J segment lost 6 bases and the V segment lost 4 bases, leaving 9 bases of the junction unmatched. CDR3 in amino acids: CASSLGQPFREQYF. CDR3 DNA sequence: TGCGCCAGCAGCCTGGGACAGCCATTCCGCGAGCAGTACTTC.

This clone showed up just a few times. For the CDR3, the DNA is TGCGCCAGCAGCCCCAGGGCGGAGGGAGAGACCCAGTACTTC. Translated: CASSPRAEGETQYF. The chain is built from TRBV5-1 and TRBJ2-5; perhaps TRBD2 as D (6 bases). Trimming took 4 bases from V and 4 from J, leaving 14 bases between them. The germline CDR1 and CDR2 sequences are SGHRS and YFSETQ. The CDR3 runs to 14 residues.

The chain uses TRBV5-6 and TRBJ1-5; no firm D call. V was cut by 0 bases and J by 4 bases, with 11 bases left in between. CDR3 size: 15 residues. Germline CDR1 SGHDT, CDR2 YYEEEE. CDR3 sequence reads: CASSLAGRVNQPQHF. DNA for the CDR3: TGTGCCAGCAGCTTGGCCGGGAGAGTGAATCAGCCCCAGCATTTT. The full variable domain, completed using reference TRBV5-6 and TRBJ1-5, is DAGVTQSPTHLIKTRGQQVTLRCSPKSGHDTVSWYQQALGQGPQFIFQYYEEEERQRGNFPDRFSGHQFPNYSSELNVNALLLGDSALYLCASSLAGRVNQPQHFGDGTRLSIL.

CDR3 nucleotide sequence: TGTGCCAGCAGTTATGGTCAGGCGGCTGGGGCCAACGTCCTGACTTTC. This gives the protein CASSYGQAAGANVLTF. The rearrangement links TRBV2 to TRBJ2-6; D gene unclear. Germline V gene data show CDR1 as SNHLY and CDR2 as FYNNEI. The CDR3 sequence is 16 residues long. V lost 5 bases to trimming and J lost 2 bases, with 13 bases between them.

This clone was recorded a few times. The chain has TRBV2 and TRBJ1-2; no reliable D call. V lost 8 bases and J lost 7, with 5 bases in between. Germline-derived CDR1 and CDR2 are SNHLY and FYNNEI. CDR3 length equals 9 residues. The CDR3, as DNA: TGTGCCAGCGCTTTTGGCTACACCTTC. It specifies CASAFGYTF.

The chain is built from TRBV11-2 and TRBJ2-5, with 10 positions matching TRBD1. Germline CDR1 SGHAT, CDR2 FQNNGV. After removal of 5 bases from V and 10 bases from J, the junction contained 13 bases not matched to a gene. The CDR3 is 15 amino acids. CDR3 sequence: CASSVDSGTGDGQYF. CDR3 coding DNA: TGTGCCAGCAGCGTCGACTCCGGGACAGGGGACGGCCAGTACTTC.

J is TRBJ2-7 and V is TRBV10-3, with 7 bases matching TRBD1. Germline values: CDR1 ENHRY, CDR2 SYGVKD. The CDR3 is 13 residues long. V lost 6 bases to trimming and J lost 3 bases; unmatched junction nucleotides: 5. DNA for the CDR3: TGTGCCATCAGGGACAGGACGGGCTACGAGCAGTACTTC. Protein: CAIRDRTGYEQYF.

The chain combines TRBV4-2 with TRBJ1-1, with no clear D. The length of the CDR3 is 14 residues. CDR1 LGHNA and CDR2 YNFKEQ come from the germline V gene. The ends were cut back, 0 bases at V and 0 bases at J, with 5 bases in the middle. CDR3 in DNA: TGTGCCAGCAGCCAAGATGGGGTGAACACTGAAGCTTTCTTT. Translation: CASSQDGVNTEAFF.

The chain uses TRBV30 and TRBJ1-2, with 9 bases matching TRBD1. The CDR3 is made up of 14 amino acids. CDR1 and CDR2 (germline): GTSNPN, SVGIG (reference sequence). V was pared by 4 bases and J by 2 bases, with 5 bases of the junction left unmatched. CDR3: CAWKGTGLNYGYTF. CDR3 nucleotides: TGTGCCTGGAAAGGGACAGGGTTAAACTATGGCTACACCTTC. The full variable domain, with the rest looked up from reference TRBV30 and TRBJ1-2, is SQTIHQWPATLVQPVGSPLSLECTVEGTSNPNLYWYRQAAGRGLQLLFYSVGIGQISSEVPQNLSASRPQDRQFILSSKKLLLSDSGFYLCAWKGTGLNYGYTFGSGTRLTVV.

The genes are TRBV30 and TRBJ1-5, with D maybe TRBD1 (5 bases). CDR1 is GTSNPN and CDR2 is SVGIG in the germline V gene (reference sequence). CDR3 length: 13 amino acids. V was trimmed by 2 bases and J by 5 bases, leaving 10 bases between them. The CDR3 DNA follows: TGTGCCTGGAGTCCCTCGGGGGATCAGCCCCAGCATTTT. This codes for CAWSPSGDQPQHF.

This clone was seen a few times. This CDR3 reads CASSYSGRGNQPQHF. The CDR3 DNA follows: TGTGCCAGCAGTTACTCAGGCAGGGGCAATCAGCCCCAGCATTTT. This rearrangement joins TRBV6-5 to TRBJ1-5, with D possibly matching TRBD1 (5 bases). CDR3 size: 15 residues. Germline V lookup: CDR1 MNHEY, CDR2 SVGAGI. V dropped 0 bases and J dropped 2 bases, with 8 bases sitting between them.

This clone was detected ten times or more. The chain has TRBV5-1 and TRBJ1-6, with 7 bases identical to TRBD1. The CDR3 spans 14 residues. Germline CDR1 is SGHRS and CDR2 is YFSETQ. V was clipped by 0 bases and J by 9 bases; unmatched bases: 3. The chain's CDR3 is CASSLGQGGSPLHF. In nucleotides, the CDR3 is TGCGCCAGCAGCTTGGGACAGGGCGGTTCACCCCTCCACTTT. Full variable domain (missing parts from reference TRBV5-1 and TRBJ1-6): KAGVTQTPRYLIKTRGQQVTLSCSPISGHRSVSWYQQTPGQGLQFLFEYFSETQRNKGNFPGRFSGRQFSNSRSEMNVSTLELGDSALYLCASSLGQGGSPLHFGNGTRLTVT.

V is TRBV25-1 and J is TRBJ2-7; D perhaps matches TRBD2 (5 bases). The V end lost 11 bases, the J end lost 5 bases, and 19 bases lay between the germline ends. The CDR3 consists of 13 residues. The germline V gene encodes CDR1 MGHDK and CDR2 SYGVNS. CDR3 loop: CASEPRESDEQYF. In DNA, the CDR3 is TGTGCCTCCGAGCCTCGGGAATCCGACGAGCAGTACTTC.

The rearrangement joins TRBV29-1 to TRBJ2-7, with TRBD1 identical over 7 bases. J gave up 0 bases and V 4 bases, and 6 bases lay outside the gene matches. The CDR3 is made up of 14 amino acids. Germline-derived CDR1 and CDR2 are SQVTM and ANQGSEA. This CDR3 is CSVGQGLNSYEQYF. The CDR3 coding sequence is TGCAGCGTTGGACAGGGTCTCAACTCCTACGAGCAGTACTTC.

This clone was recorded a few times. This CDR3 reads CASSPRTSSSYGYTF. CDR3 nucleotides: TGTGCCAGCAGTCCTCGGACAAGCTCAAGCTATGGCTACACCTTC. This chain uses TRBV2 with TRBJ1-2, with D perhaps TRBD1 (5 bases). Looked up from germline, CDR1 is SNHLY and CDR2 is FYNNEI. V was trimmed by 5 bases and J by 4 bases, leaving 17 bases between them. The CDR3 runs to 15 residues.

A remark on this clone: Within the sample, other DNA sequences also encode this same CDR3. V usage is TRBV7-2 and J usage is TRBJ2-3, with D possibly matching TRBD2 (5 bases). The germline CDR1 and CDR2 sequences are SGHTA and FQGNSA. There are 13 residues in the CDR3. V was clipped by 5 bases and J by 1 base, with 7 bases between them. For the CDR3, the DNA is TGTGCCAGCAGCCCGCGGGGCACAGATACGCAGTATTTT. Translation gives CASSPRGTDTQYF.

This clone was detected only a few times. J is TRBJ1-6 and V is TRBV7-9; TRBD1 agrees at 9 bases. CDR3 size: 14 residues. The ends lost 1 base at V and 10 bases at J; junction bases unmatched: 2. CDR1 is SEHNR and CDR2 is FQNEAQ in the germline V gene (reference sequence). In DNA form, the CDR3 reads TGTGCCAGCAGCTTAGGGACAGGGGACTCACCCCTCCACTTT. Translating it yields CASSLGTGDSPLHF.

This chain connects TRBV7-3 to TRBJ1-2; TRBD1 matches at 7 bases. After removal of 11 bases from V and 6 bases from J, the junction contained 3 bases not matched to a gene. Germline V gene sequence: CDR1 SGHTA, CDR2 FQGTGA. The length of the CDR3 is 10 residues. The CDR3 loop is CAGTVHGYTF. The CDR3 region has the DNA TGTGCCGGGACAGTTCATGGCTACACCTTC.

Notes on this clone: At one of its ends the junction is not consistent with the germline gene, which may arise from a read error. V and J are TRBV7-7 and TRBJ2-5; tentatively, D is TRBD2 (5 bases). Germline CDR1 reads SSHAT; CDR2 reads FNYEAQ (reference sequence). The CDR3 is made up of 15 amino acids. The CDR3 DNA reads as TGTGCTAGCAGCTTCGGTGGAGGTTACTTAGAGACCCAGTACTTC. This encodes CASSFGGGYLETQYF.

The rearrangement links TRBV30 to TRBJ2-6; 7 bases fit TRBD2. This CDR3 is 17 amino acids long. CDR1 and CDR2 (germline): GTSNPN, SVGIG (reference sequence). The ends lost 4 bases at V and 2 bases at J; junction bases unmatched: 11. The CDR3 sequence is CAWTQRGLATGANVLTF. The CDR3 nucleotides are TGTGCCTGGACTCAGCGGGGCTTAGCGACTGGGGCCAACGTCCTGACTTTC.

The genes are TRBV15 and TRBJ1-2, with D hard to call. V was cut by 0 bases and J by 4 bases, with 9 bases left in between. Germline V CDR1 and CDR2: LNHNV, YYDKDF (reference sequence). This CDR3 comprises 14 residues. The CDR3 loop is CATSRDAATYGYTF. In DNA form, the CDR3 reads TGTGCCACCAGCAGAGATGCAGCTACCTATGGCTACACCTTC.

This clone was found a few times. The CDR3 sequence is CASSLGTATYGYTF. The CDR3 bases are TGTGCCAGCAGCTTAGGTACAGCCACCTACGGCTACACCTTC. This chain joins TRBV11-2 and TRBJ1-2; unclear D gene. This CDR3 has 14 residues. Between the trimmed V and J ends, which lost 1 base and 8 bases, there was a span of 14 bases. CDR1 and CDR2 (germline): SGHAT, FQNNGV.

The rearrangement joins TRBV29-1 to TRBJ1-2; 10 bases are shared with TRBD1. Per germline, CDR1 SQVTM and CDR2 ANQGSEA. This CDR3 is built from 11 residues. The junction had 5 bases not matched to a gene; V was cut back by 8 bases and J by 8 bases. DNA for the CDR3: TGCAGCTCCTGGGACAGGGGAGGCTACACCTTC. Protein sequence: CSSWDRGGYTF.

The chain combines TRBV5-1 with TRBJ2-5; D could derive from TRBD1 or TRBD2 (5 bases each). CDR3 size: 14 residues. The germline V and J ends were trimmed by 1 base and 5 bases, with 12 bases remaining between them. CDR1 SGHRS and CDR2 YFSETQ come from the germline V gene. The CDR3: CASSLTGTGETQYF. As DNA, the CDR3 is TGCGCCAGCAGCTTGACCGGGACCGGGGAGACCCAGTACTTC.

This clone was detected only a few times. This chain links TRBV28 with TRBJ2-7, with D hard to call. From germline, CDR1 is MDHEN and CDR2 SYDVKM. The CDR3 extends over 13 amino acids. V lost 2 bases and J 2 bases, leaving 7 bases between the germline ends. The CDR3 sequence: CASSLGRAYEQYF. The CDR3 DNA reads as TGTGCCAGCAGTTTAGGCCGGGCCTACGAGCAGTACTTC.

The chain combines TRBV30 with TRBJ1-3, with D uncertain. CDR1 GTSNPN and CDR2 SVGIG come from the germline V gene (reference sequence). This CDR3 has 14 amino acids. Deletions cut 1 base from V and 0 bases from J, with 7 bases between. CDR3 loop: CAWSAGISGNTIYF. For the CDR3, the DNA is TGTGCCTGGAGTGCGGGGATCTCTGGAAACACCATATATTTT.